Each of the 9 T cell receptor beta chains below was sequenced from the same sample in a study of post-analysis software for immune sequencing data. The study, taken as a whole, reports: Patients showed TRBV5-6, TRBV5-1 and TRBV20-1 among four to six TRBV segments more frequent than in controls.

For these TCRs, the target antigens are not known. TCR beta libraries were prepared from cDNA with unique molecular identifiers. A single record per CDR3 protein comes from TCRdb applying MiXCR to the PCR reads. The sample carries some 700,000 distinct CDR3 sequences, approximately 60% recorded once. The source material was blood. These receptors were collected from a girl aged 2 to 9 with multiple sclerosis.

There are a few counts of this clonotype. V is TRBV20-1 and J is TRBJ2-3, with D possibly matching TRBD2 (6 bases). The CDR3 runs 14 residues. The germline V gene has CDR1 DFQATT and CDR2 SNEGSKA (reference sequence). The V and J ends lost 3 bases and 6 bases respectively, with 16 bases between them. The CDR3 sequence is CSASARRDSDTQYF. As DNA, the CDR3 is TGCAGTGCTAGTGCTCGGAGGGACTCTGATACGCAGTATTTT.

The chain is built from TRBV2 and TRBJ1-5, with D perhaps matching TRBD1 (5 bases). Trimming took off 8 bases at V and 6 bases at J, with 17 bases between the two ends. The CDR3 spans 14 residues. Germline V gene sequence: CDR1 SNHLY, CDR2 FYNNEI. CDR3 protein: CASRGVSLGQPQHF. DNA of the CDR3: TGTGCCAGCCGAGGGGTTTCTCTCGGTCAGCCCCAGCATTTT.

The chain carries TRBV5-1 and TRBJ1-2; a weak D match, TRBD1 (5 bases). V lost 5 bases to trimming and J lost 3 bases, with 20 bases between them. The CDR3 sequence is 16 residues long. Germline CDR1 SGHRS, CDR2 YFSETQ. The CDR3 coding sequence is TGCGCCAGCAGTCTTGGACCCAGACGAGGGGACTATGGCTACACCTTC. Its translation: CASSLGPRRGDYGYTF.

The genes are TRBV4-1 and TRBJ2-1; maybe TRBD2 (5 bases). This CDR3 spans 13 amino acids. Germline CDR1 and CDR2: MGHRA and YSYEKL. V was shortened by 2 bases and J by 8 bases, with 10 bases between the two germline ends. The CDR3 loop reads CASSQPAEDEQFF. The DNA of the CDR3 is TGCGCCAGCAGCCAACCAGCGGAGGATGAGCAGTTCTTC.

The chain combines TRBV19 with TRBJ1-2, with D uncertain. The CDR3 totals 12 residues. Germline assignment: CDR1 LNHDA and CDR2 SQIVND (reference sequence). V was cut by 5 bases and J by 0 bases, with 4 bases left in between. The CDR3 region has the DNA TGTGCCAGTAGTCGGGCTAACTATGGCTACACCTTC. Its protein is CASSRANYGYTF.

The rearrangement joins TRBV5-1 to TRBJ2-1, with a tentative D call TRBD2 (5 bases). With 6 bases removed from V and 5 bases from J, the gap between germline ends came to 9 bases. Germline V gene lookup returns CDR1 SGHRS and CDR2 YFSETQ. CDR3 length: 12 residues. In DNA form, the CDR3 reads TGCGCCAGCAAGGTGCGGGACAATGAGCAGTTCTTC. It codes for CASKVRDNEQFF.

CDR3 amino acids: CASSQDRTGTYNEQYF. The DNA of the CDR3 is TGCGCCAGCAGCCAAGATAGAACAGGGACGTACAATGAGCAGTACTTC. The V call is TRBV4-3, the J call TRBJ2-1; a possible D gene is TRBD1 (6 bases). Near its end, the DNA agrees better with TRBJ2-7, so the J call may be wrong. The V gene's germline CDR1 is LGHNA and CDR2 YSLEER. This CDR3 is built from 16 residues.

The V gene is TRBV7-2, the J gene TRBJ2-5; D possibly corresponds to TRBD1 (6 bases). Deletions cut 5 bases from V and 2 bases from J, with 12 bases between. The CDR3 totals 14 residues. The germline gives CDR1 SGHTA, CDR2 FQGNSA. The CDR3 is CASSPGQNQETQYF. The CDR3 DNA reads TGTGCCAGCAGCCCTGGACAGAATCAAGAGACCCAGTACTTC.

The rearrangement joins TRBV24-1 to TRBJ1-5; tentatively, D is TRBD1 (5 bases). The CDR3 runs 15 residues. The V and J ends lost 2 bases and 4 bases respectively, with 11 bases between them. Germline V gene lookup returns CDR1 KGHDR and CDR2 SFDVKD. The CDR3 DNA reads TGTGCCACCAGTGATTCTAAGACAGCTAATCAGCCCCAGCATTTT. It translates to CATSDSKTANQPQHF.